This T cell receptor beta chain was sequenced during a study of blood T cell repertoires in COVID-19. Across the whole study: Sites across the United States, Italy and Spain contributed samples from acute and convalescent COVID-19. Nucleic acid was either cDNA or gDNA, and it came from T cells, B-cell-depleted T cells, or PBMCs.

Germline CDR1 and CDR2: MNHEY and SVGAGI. The length of the CDR3 is 14 residues. The trim removed 5 bases at V and 3 bases at J, leaving 1 base unmatched. TCRdb keeps only in-frame clones here, not all; method: immunoSEQ multiplex PCR. The sample has roughly 200,000 clones, roughly four fifths seen once; the top ten hold roughly 14%. This TCR was recovered from a man aged 50 to 59 who had recovered from COVID-19. Sequencing was carried out using peripheral blood. The chain carries TRBV6-5 and TRBJ2-1, with TRBD1 matching 10 bases. CDR3 residues: CASSRTGGYNEQFF. The DNA of the CDR3 is TGTGCCAGCAGTCGGACAGGGGGCTACAATGAGCAGTTCTTC.